This T cell receptor (beta chain) was captured in a study of cytomegalovirus exposure and HLA in healthy donors (dated by TCRdb to 2016 to 2017). With regard to the full study: An earlier analysis of approximately 640 of the donors reported more than 250 Gb of sequence data and around 110 million unique TCR beta sequences from about 180 million T cells. Around 330 gigabases of sequencing data and 91 million or so unique TCR sequences made up an early release that covered 500 to 700 HLA-typed donors. The genetic ancestry cluster associated with self-reported Caucasian donors included 81% of the 398 genotyped donors. The aim of the study was to test whether cataloging public T cell receptors could identify signatures of past pathogen exposure. The T cell repertoires of under 750 subjects were profiled by immunosequencing and related to cytomegalovirus serostatus. Besides the first cohort of 666 subjects, a separate validation cohort made up of roughly 120 different subjects was used. To predict cytomegalovirus infection status, the study brought together high-throughput TCR immunosequencing, statistical association of individual TCRs with disease status, and machine learning. In a later analysis, previously published TCR beta repertoires from 600 to 850 donors were re-analyzed and high-resolution HLA genotyping was added so that TCR occurrence patterns could be studied. Rather than using new phenotypic data, the later analysis identified candidate immune exposures from TCR beta sequences and from how often those sequences occurred across donors. In an earlier analysis of more than 550 of the donors, high-throughput TCR beta sequencing was used to judge whether each TCR beta V gene segment behaved as functional or pseudogenic. Donor age, sex, ethnicity and CMV serostatus were compiled together with the repertoire data. In a later genetic analysis, genome-wide SNP genotypes for about three fifths of the roughly 670 donors were used, and that subset was treated as a discovery cohort. All discovery cohort repertoires had been generated using a single sequencing platform. Class I and class II HLA loci were covered by the typing at four-digit resolution. Typing coverage differed by locus: A, B, C, DRB1 and DQB1 were typed in roughly 620-630 donors, DQA1 in about 560, DPA1 in some 570, and DPB1 in just under 490. Roughly five DR-DQ haplotypes were handled as single units for association and clustering because linkage in the cohort was strong. On average, roughly 200,000 unique TCR beta nucleotide sequences were sequenced per donor among roughly 430 genotyped donors of the cohort, with about 17% of those sequences being non-productive. Broad study findings and their caveats: Most TCR sequences were seen in very few donors, while some public TCRs were found in many individuals. Broadly in line with IMGT annotations, most TCR beta V segments showed up in productive rearrangements about 87% or about 30% of the time in an earlier analysis of some 590 of the donors. Compared with the 666-donor mean, donors in an Asian-associated ancestry cluster had fewer N-insertions in productive TCRs, according to a later genetic analysis. The only immune exposure information available for the cohort was CMV serostatus. According to a later analysis, parvovirus B19, influenza, CMV and Epstein-Barr virus appeared linked to several top co-occurrence clusters. Because HLA typing was missing for some donors at each locus, association tests included only the typed subset. Because the 87-base-pair reads could not distinguish some IMGT-functional V segments, including TRBV6-2 and TRBV6-3, those segments were excluded. Sequencing depth was assumed to be roughly uniform across donors in the presence/absence analyses, though that assumption may not hold. In a later analysis, HLA-associated TCR beta chains showed more clonal expansion and lower generation probabilities than non-associated chains that were equally common. A further reported finding was that TCR beta sequences accurately predicted the HLA-A and HLA-B alleles for most subjects in the first cohort. A later analysis found that most CMV-associated TCR beta chains appeared HLA-restricted, with HLA associations seemingly driven largely by CMV exposure. Correlated functional status among segregating V segments might be attributable to linkage disequilibrium, but an unknown experimental factor could not be ruled out. Three of the identified cytomegalovirus-associated TCR beta chains were confirmed in vitro to be specific for cytomegalovirus antigens. A group of highly shared sequence variants was considered likely to be a technical artifact of the sequencing pipeline. In a later analysis, about 16,000 TCR beta sequences were associated with specific HLA alleles at a false discovery rate of 0.05. Cytomegalovirus status was reported to be diagnosed by the classifier with high specificity and sensitivity in both the original and validation cohorts. Approximately 16 rarely observed V segments, including chromosome 9 orphons, were excluded from the earlier analysis of just under 600 of the donors because counts were too low. When HLA alleles, especially DR and DQ, strongly co-occurred, attributing TCR associations to individual alleles was difficult. It was suggested by the authors that the approach could potentially be generalized to other disease states and immunological phenotypes. A total of fewer than 200 TCR beta chains were listed by the study as associated with cytomegalovirus. A later analysis found that TCR association rates varied across HLA loci, with DRB1 alleles showing the most associated TCRs and HLA-C alleles the fewest. A later genetic analysis associated a missense DCLRE1C variant with V-gene and J-gene trimming of TCR beta chains, and an independent cohort replicated the association. The cohort was sequenced for TCR beta chains only, and without alpha or paired-chain data the features that could be detected were limited.

In total, roughly 710 healthy bone marrow donors made up the cohort. All cohort members were sampled while nominally healthy, although unrecorded immune exposures were likely present. The donor was CMV seronegative and was included in the group of under 450 seronegative cohort members. A peripheral blood sample was collected from each donor, and TCR beta sequencing was performed on peripheral blood mononuclear cells. Genomic DNA was extracted from the blood cell samples with the Qiagen DNeasy Blood Extraction Kit. The CDR3 goes from the cysteine to the phenylalanine over 17 residues. Just CDR3 DNA is preserved here, 51 bases in frame from base 1. The germline V gene provides CDR1 SGHVS and CDR2 FQNEAQ. Trimming costs V 2 bases and J 8 bases, and their ends lie 23 bases apart. The library was generated by the immunoSEQ multiplex PCR assay. The multiplex PCR relied on a mix of 60 forward primers for TCR Vbeta segments and 13 reverse primers for TCR Jbeta segments. The CDR3 region of rearranged TCR beta genes was amplified from genomic DNA with a multiplex PCR assay. The Illumina HiSeq System was used to sequence the amplified TCR beta libraries as 87-base-pair reads. In the source study's methods: Across the 670 or so repertoires, a later analysis counted roughly 77 million unique TCR beta chains, 9.5 million to 13 million of which were shared by at least two donors. Raw reads were error-corrected and collapsed into unique sequences by a nearest-neighbor algorithm in which closely related sequences were merged to remove PCR and sequencing errors. V, D and J gene segments were assigned by aligning CDR3 sequences to IMGT reference sequences. For a sequence to be retained, a match of at least six nucleotides was required to both a V gene segment and a J gene segment. A rearrangement counted as productive if the CDR3 had no stop codons and remained in frame with V and J, and every other rearrangement counted as non-productive. Following IMGT convention, CDR3 was defined as the stretch from the second conserved V-encoded cysteine up to the conserved J-encoded phenylalanine. Sequences without an unambiguous match to a single V gene segment were excluded from the earlier analysis of almost 600 of the donors. In an earlier analysis of more than 500 of the donors, a V segment was called functional when productive rearrangements were above 56.7%, and segregating when the standard deviation between donors exceeded 5%. To diagnose cytomegalovirus status from the catalog of TCR beta chain sequences, a statistical classification framework was built. A later analysis assigned V and J genes by comparing TCR nucleotide sequences with IMGT/GENE-DB human TR gene sequences. The TCRdist pipeline was used in a later analysis to assign CDR3 sequences and most-parsimonious VDJ recombination scenarios. In a later analysis, every TCR beta chain was defined by the combination of its CDR3 amino acid sequence and its V-gene family, and reads without a unique V-gene family were dropped. As a way to deal with suspected cross-contamination and a sequencing artifact, a later analysis dropped more than 500 nucleotide sequences that were highly shared and had low generation probability. In a later analysis, a clonal expansion index was calculated for each public chain from normalized within-repertoire ranks of inferred template counts. In a later analysis, generation probabilities were computed with a VDJ recombination model fitted to out-of-frame rearrangements, and the resulting probabilities were checked against IGoR. A later analysis scored TCR-TCR, TCR-HLA and TCR-CMV co-occurrence with hypergeometric tests, applying a repertoire-size bias correction to TCR pairs. In a later analysis, false discovery rates were estimated by permuting HLA or CMV assignments 20 times. In a later analysis, co-occurring TCRs were grouped using DBSCAN, and TCRdist sequence similarity was added for clustering within HLA-allele-positive subsets. Co-occurrence clustering excluded repertoires with fewer than 30,000 or more than 120,000 public chains, plus five with anomalous nucleotide sharing. TCRdb carries this immuneACCESS record with in-frame sequences only. Its versions omit some clonotypes, under half of them owing to an unresolved V gene in the studies checked, with the rest unexplained. The DNA gave D and trimming, while V, J and clone size come from that table. The sample table contains 200,000 to 300,000 clones; only one count was recorded for around 80% of them. Jointly, the top ten make up approximately 0.49% of the sample.

As regards this clone: No antigen is known for it. Per-base quality was not reported, and no clone a single base away is much larger than it.

This receptor was taken from a boy aged 5-17 years in good health and CMV-seronegative. The chain employs TRBV7-8 and TRBJ2-3; TRBD2 is a weak D gene call, 6 bases matching. Sequenced input: PBMCs. The nucleotides read TGTGCCAGCAGCTTACTTTCCACAGCCCTCCGCGGGGCTACGCAGTATTTT. This gives the protein CASSLLSTALRGATQYF.